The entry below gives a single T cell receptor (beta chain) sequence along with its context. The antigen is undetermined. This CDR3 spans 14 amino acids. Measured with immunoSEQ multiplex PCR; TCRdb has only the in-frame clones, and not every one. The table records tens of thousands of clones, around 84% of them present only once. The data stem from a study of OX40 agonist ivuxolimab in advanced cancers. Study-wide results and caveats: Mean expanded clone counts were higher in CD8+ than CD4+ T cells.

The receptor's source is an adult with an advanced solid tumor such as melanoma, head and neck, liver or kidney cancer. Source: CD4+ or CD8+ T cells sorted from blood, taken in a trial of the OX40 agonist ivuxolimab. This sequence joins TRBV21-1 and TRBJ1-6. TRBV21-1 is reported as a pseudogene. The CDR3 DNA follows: TGTGCCAGCAGCAAAGGTGAGGATAATTCACCCCTCCACTTT. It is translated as CASSKGEDNSPLHF.